The clone carrying this T cell receptor beta chain appeared many times. Antigen unknown. These data are taken from a study of neurological immune-mediated disorders. Study in general: Multiple sclerosis patients numbered roughly 35, with approximately 31 relapsing-remitting and 3 secondary progressive. Study-wide results and caveats: Multiple sclerosis patients had less TCR clonal expansion than even healthy controls, unlike HTLV-1-associated myelopathy. The expanded clones of different subjects shared no CDR3 amino acid sequences (suggesting private repertoires in all groups).

TCRdb analysed the 5' RACE reads with MiXCR anew, one entry per CDR3 protein. The sample carries tens of thousands of distinct CDR3 sequences, approximately 5.2% recorded once. Trimming took 1 base from V and 7 from J; bases not matched to a gene: 7. From germline, CDR1 is SGHVS and CDR2 FNYEAQ. The CDR3 extends over 16 amino acids. Source material: PBMCs. The chain has TRBV7-6 and TRBJ2-2, with TRBD2 matching over 9 bases. This receptor was taken from a man in his late teens or twenties with multiple sclerosis. The CDR3 DNA is TGTGCCAGCAGCTTAGAATCTAGCGGGAACGACGGGGAGCTGTTTTTT. It translates to CASSLESSGNDGELFF.